Given below is one T cell receptor (beta chain) in context. The record originates from a study of blood T cell repertoires in COVID-19. Looking at the study overall: In each case, the material was cDNA or gDNA derived from T cells, B-cell-depleted T cells, or PBMCs.

This CDR3 comprises 15 residues. The germline gives CDR1 SGHAT, CDR2 FQNNGV. Germline trimming cut 5 bases from V and 3 bases from J; bases unmatched to any gene: 10. Clones were sequenced by immunoSEQ multiplex PCR, and TCRdb holds only the in-frame ones, with some missing. The sample includes about 70,000 clones, roughly 80% of them seen just once. Sequencing used peripheral blood. This TCR came from a human donor in a cohort sampled during active COVID-19. The genes are TRBV11-2 and TRBJ2-7; 7 nucleotides match TRBD2. CDR3 bases: TGTGCCAGCAGCCCCTGGGGGGAGGGTCGCTACGAGCAGTACTTC. Translation: CASSPWGEGRYEQYF.